This TCR beta chain was identified during a study of blood T cell repertoires in COVID-19. The CDR3 sequence is 13 residues long. Trimming stripped 3 bases from V and 2 bases from J, with 11 bases between. Germline V gene sequence: CDR1 DFQATT, CDR2 SNEGSKA (reference sequence). Here immunoSEQ multiplex PCR was the method, and the copy in TCRdb shows in-frame clones only, minus some. The profile shows 200,000 or so clones, under 85% of them singletons. Material for sequencing was peripheral blood. The chain joins TRBV20-1 to TRBJ2-7, with D possibly TRBD1 on 5 matching bases. The receptor was derived from a man aged 60 to 75 with active or convalescent COVID-19. The CDR3: CSASQGAAYEQYF. The CDR3 DNA is TGCAGTGCTAGTCAGGGTGCCGCCTACGAGCAGTACTTC.